This T cell receptor (beta chain) was captured by sequencing in a study of T cell repertoires in aging, cancer and after chemotherapy. Turning to the study itself: Repeat sampling of healthy donors over several months to years showed clear clonal overlap.

Germline V gene sequence: CDR1 GTSNPN, CDR2 SVGIG (reference sequence). CDR3 length equals 13 residues. V was clipped by 5 bases and J by 2 bases, with 13 bases between them. Rearranged V-D-J TRB sequences were amplified with a mixed TRB-A/B primer pool. From the multiplex PCR reads, TCRdb called clonotypes with MiXCR, one entry per CDR3 protein. The profile shows approximately 6,400 distinct CDR3 sequences, roughly a quarter of them singletons. Amplification of TCR beta used genomic DNA extracted from peripheral blood. By share, this clonotype counts as medium-sized. The chain has TRBV30 and TRBJ2-7; no clear D. The specimen was blood. The receptor's source is a human donor in good health. CDR3 sequence: CAWLDLETYEQYF. The CDR3 nucleotides are TGTGCCTGGCTGGACCTAGAAACCTACGAGCAGTACTTC.